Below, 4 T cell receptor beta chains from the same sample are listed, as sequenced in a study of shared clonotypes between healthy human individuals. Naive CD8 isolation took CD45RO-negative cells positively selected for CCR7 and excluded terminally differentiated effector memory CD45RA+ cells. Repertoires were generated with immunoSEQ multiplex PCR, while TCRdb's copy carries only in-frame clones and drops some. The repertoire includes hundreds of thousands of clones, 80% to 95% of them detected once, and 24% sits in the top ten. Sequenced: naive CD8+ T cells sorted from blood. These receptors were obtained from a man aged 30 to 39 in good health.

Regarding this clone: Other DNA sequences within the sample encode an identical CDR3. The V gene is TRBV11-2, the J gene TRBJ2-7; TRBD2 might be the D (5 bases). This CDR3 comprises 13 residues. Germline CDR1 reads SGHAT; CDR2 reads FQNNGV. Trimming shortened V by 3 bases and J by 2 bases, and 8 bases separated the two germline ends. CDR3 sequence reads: CASSLAGTYEQYF. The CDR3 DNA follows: TGTGCCAGCAGCTTGGCCGGGACCTACGAGCAGTACTTC.

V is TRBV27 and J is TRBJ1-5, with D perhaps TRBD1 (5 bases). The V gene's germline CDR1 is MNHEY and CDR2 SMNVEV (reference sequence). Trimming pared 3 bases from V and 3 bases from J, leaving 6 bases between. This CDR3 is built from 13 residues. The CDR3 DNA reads TGTGCCAGCAGTTTGACAGCCAATCAGCCCCAGCATTTT. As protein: CASSLTANQPQHF.

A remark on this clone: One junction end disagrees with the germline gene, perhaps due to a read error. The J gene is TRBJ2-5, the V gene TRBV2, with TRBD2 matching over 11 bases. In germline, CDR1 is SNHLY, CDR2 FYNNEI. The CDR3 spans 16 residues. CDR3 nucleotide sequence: TGTGCCAGCAGTAAAGCTACTGGACTAGCGGGAGAGACCCAGTACTTC. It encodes CASSKATGLAGETQYF.

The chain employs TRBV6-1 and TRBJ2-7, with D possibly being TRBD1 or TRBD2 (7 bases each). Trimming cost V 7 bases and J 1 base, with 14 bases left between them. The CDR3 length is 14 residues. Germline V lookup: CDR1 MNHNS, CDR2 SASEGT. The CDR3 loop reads CASNHRGLSYEQYF. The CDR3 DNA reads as TGTGCCAGCAACCACAGGGGACTATCCTACGAGCAGTACTTC.